Shown below are 22 T cell receptor beta chains from a single sample sequenced in a study of T-cell memory formation after mild COVID-19. TCRdb re-called the 5' RACE reads with MiXCR, one entry per CDR3 protein. The sample consists of approximately 290,000 distinct CDR3 sequences, roughly 15% of them appearing once. Sequencing was carried out using PBMCs or a T cell subset sorted from them (not recorded which). All receptors derive from a man younger than 35 who had mild COVID-19 (a few samples of this study predate the infection). Cell type and time point are not known.

This clonotype was picked up a small number of times. This chain uses TRBV5-1 with TRBJ2-3; 7 bases fit TRBD2. The CDR3 has 19 residues. Germline-derived CDR1 and CDR2 are SGHRS and YFSETQ. Losses at the gene ends were 2 bases for V and 2 bases for J; bases not matched to a gene: 17. This CDR3 is CASSFPGMASGGTTDTQYF. CDR3 DNA sequence: TGCGCCAGCAGCTTTCCCGGGATGGCTAGCGGAGGGACCACAGATACGCAGTATTTT.

J is TRBJ1-1 and V is TRBV4-3; D remains ambiguous. The CDR3 is 13 residues long. V shed 6 bases and J shed 0 bases, with 8 bases lying between them. Germline-derived CDR1 and CDR2 are LGHNA and YSLEER. CDR3 amino acids: CASRDSLNTEAFF. CDR3 coding DNA: TGCGCCAGCAGGGACTCATTGAACACTGAAGCTTTCTTT.

This clonotype was detected only a few times. The chain links TRBV7-9 to TRBJ2-3; TRBD2 agrees at 8 bases. This CDR3 contains 16 residues. Germline CDR1 SEHNR, CDR2 FQNEAQ (reference sequence). V lost 5 bases, J lost 0 bases, and 7 bases stayed unmatched. The CDR3 spells CASSQTGRGSTDTQYF. CDR3 nucleotides: TGTGCCAGCAGCCAAACCGGGAGGGGGAGCACAGATACGCAGTATTTT.

The sample holds a few counts of this clonotype. The V gene is TRBV4-3, the J gene TRBJ2-7; TRBD1 matches at 10 bases. There are 16 residues in the CDR3. Germline CDR1 reads LGHNA; CDR2 reads YSLEER. V gave up 3 bases and J gave up 1 base; unmatched junction bases: 6. The CDR3 spells CASSQDRGSGSYEQYF. In DNA form, the CDR3 reads TGCGCCAGCAGCCAGGACAGGGGGTCAGGGTCCTACGAGCAGTACTTC.

This clonotype was observed at least ten times. This chain links TRBV4-2 with TRBJ2-5, with 12 bases aligning to TRBD2. The CDR3 extends over 15 amino acids. CDR1 and CDR2 from the germline V gene are LGHNA and YNFKEQ. J gave up 5 bases and V 4 bases, and 5 bases lay outside the gene matches. This CDR3 is CASSPLAGGPETQYF. DNA for the CDR3: TGTGCCAGCAGCCCCCTAGCGGGGGGGCCGGAGACCCAGTACTTC.

This clonotype appeared a few times. The J gene is TRBJ2-3, the V gene TRBV20-1, with a tentative D call TRBD2 (7 bases). The germline V and J ends were trimmed by 1 base and 7 bases, with 15 bases remaining between them. Germline V gives CDR1 DFQATT, CDR2 SNEGSKA (reference sequence). The CDR3 extends over 14 amino acids. The CDR3 DNA sequence: TGCAGTGCTAGAGCGGGGGGCCCCTCTTATACGCAGTATTTT. It codes for CSARAGGPSYTQYF.

This clonotype was counted a few times. The gene calls are TRBV5-1 and TRBJ1-2; maybe TRBD1 (6 bases). The ends were cut back, 4 bases at V and 4 bases at J, with 20 bases in the middle. From germline, CDR1 is SGHRS and CDR2 YFSETQ. This CDR3 contains 16 residues. The CDR3 sequence is CASSREGGSMSYGYTF. The CDR3 DNA sequence: TGCGCCAGCAGCAGGGAAGGGGGAAGTATGAGCTATGGCTACACCTTC. The variable domain in full, with the rest retrieved from reference TRBV5-1 and TRBJ1-2, is KAGVTQTPRYLIKTRGQQVTLSCSPISGHRSVSWYQQTPGQGLQFLFEYFSETQRNKGNFPGRFSGRQFSNSRSEMNVSTLELGDSALYLCASSREGGSMSYGYTFGSGTRLTVV.

Worth noting for this clonotype: One end of the junction fails to match germline, which may point to a read error. The chain employs TRBV30 and TRBJ1-5, with D perhaps matching TRBD1 (5 bases). The CDR3 contains 14 residues. CDR1 is GTSNPN and CDR2 is SVGIG in the germline V gene (reference sequence). This chain's CDR3 is CAWGDGDSNKPQHF. The CDR3 DNA follows: TGTGCCTGGGGGGACGGAGATAGCAATAAGCCCCAGCATTTT.

The CDR3 spells CASMDSSTDTQYF. In nucleotides, the CDR3 is TGTGCCAGCATGGACAGTAGCACAGATACGCAGTATTTT. V is TRBV12-3 or TRBV12-4 and J is TRBJ2-3; D might be TRBD1 (6 bases). The CDR3 covers 13 residues. Trimming removed 7 bases at V and 0 bases at J, with 8 bases between.

This clonotype was observed a handful of times. The chain links TRBV28 to TRBJ1-2; no clear D gene. There are 14 residues in the CDR3. Germline lookup yields CDR1 MDHEN and CDR2 SYDVKM. V was trimmed by 6 bases and J by 3 bases, leaving 14 bases between them. The CDR3 nucleotides read TGTGCCAGCAGCGCCAACGGGCCTTACTATGGCTACACCTTC. Translated, it gives CASSANGPYYGYTF.

The V and J genes are TRBV20-1 and TRBJ2-2; 7 nucleotides line up with TRBD1. Germline CDR1 and CDR2: DFQATT and SNEGSKA (reference sequence). The V gene end was trimmed by 4 bases and the J gene end by 4 bases; junction bases not matched to a gene: 3. This CDR3 is 13 amino acids long. CDR3 protein: CSATPGGTGELFF. The CDR3 coding sequence is TGCAGTGCTACTCCAGGGGGCACCGGGGAGCTGTTTTTT.

This clonotype was picked up a small number of times. The J gene is TRBJ2-7, the V gene TRBV6-5; possible D gene TRBD1, 6 bases. Trimming removed 8 bases at V and 6 bases at J, with 20 bases between. This CDR3 comprises 14 residues. Looked up from germline, CDR1 is MNHEY and CDR2 is SVGAGI. This CDR3 reads CASGTGQQPGEQYF. CDR3 DNA sequence: TGTGCCAGCGGAACAGGGCAACAGCCCGGCGAGCAGTACTTC.

This clonotype was detected ten times or more. V and J are TRBV6-6 and TRBJ1-6; 8 nucleotides agree with TRBD1. The CDR3 is made up of 15 amino acids. The ends lost 5 bases at V and 7 bases at J; junction bases unmatched: 7. Germline V gene sequence: CDR1 MNHNY, CDR2 SVGAGI (reference sequence). The CDR3 is CASSQDRGINSPLHF. Here the CDR3 DNA reads TGTGCCAGCAGTCAAGACAGGGGAATCAATTCACCCCTCCACTTT.

V usage is TRBV28 and J usage is TRBJ1-4; 10 bases align to TRBD1. V shed 4 bases, J shed 5 bases, and the junction held 1 base outside the gene matches. The CDR3 is 14 amino acids. Germline V CDR1 and CDR2: MDHEN, SYDVKM. CDR3 coding DNA: TGTGCCAGCAGTTCGGGACAGGGGAATGAAAAACTGTTTTTT. It yields the protein CASSSGQGNEKLFF.

This clonotype was detected a few times. An end of the junction does not agree with germline; a read error may underlie this. The gene calls are TRBV4-2 and TRBJ1-1; D gene ambiguous. The CDR3 is made up of 15 amino acids. Germline-derived CDR1 and CDR2 are LGHNA and YNFKEQ. CDR3 in DNA: TGTGCAAGCAGCCAATTACTAGGCCTAGACACTGAAGCTTTCTTT. Residues: CASSQLLGLDTEAFF.

The chain links TRBV7-2 to TRBJ2-2; D remains unclear. The CDR3 contains 15 residues. Germline V gene sequence: CDR1 SGHTA, CDR2 FQGNSA. Trimming stripped 5 bases from V and 0 bases from J, with 10 bases between. The CDR3 DNA reads as TGTGCCAGCAGCCCGAAAGGGACGAACACCGGGGAGCTGTTTTTT. Translation gives CASSPKGTNTGELFF.

This clonotype was seen a few times. The chain joins TRBV15 to TRBJ2-1, with D possibly TRBD2 on 7 matching bases. There are 16 residues in the CDR3. Germline CDR1 and CDR2: LNHNV and YYDKDF (reference sequence). With 5 bases removed from V and 0 bases from J, the gap between germline ends came to 14 bases. Written as DNA, the CDR3 is TGTGCCACCAGCGGACGGGGGGCAAACTCCTACAATGAGCAGTTCTTC. This codes for CATSGRGANSYNEQFF.

This clonotype was picked up a small number of times. The V and J genes are TRBV20-1 and TRBJ2-5; 10 bases fit TRBD2. Trimming cost V 3 bases and J 3 bases; bases outside gene matches: 4. Per germline, CDR1 DFQATT and CDR2 SNEGSKA (reference sequence). This CDR3 spans 14 amino acids. CDR3 sequence reads: CSARVAGGKETQYF. The CDR3 DNA reads TGCAGTGCTAGGGTAGCGGGGGGAAAAGAGACCCAGTACTTC.

This clonotype was found many times. The chain links TRBV20-1 to TRBJ1-4; possibly TRBD1 for D (5 bases). Trimming stripped 4 bases from V and 2 bases from J, with 11 bases between. The CDR3 consists of 14 residues. CDR1 and CDR2 from the germline V gene are DFQATT and SNEGSKA (reference sequence). The chain's CDR3 is CSATEGLTNEKLFF. CDR3 bases: TGCAGTGCTACGGAGGGGTTGACTAATGAAAAACTGTTTTTT.

This clonotype was seen a handful of times. This chain links TRBV6-2 or TRBV6-3 with TRBJ2-5; D is uncertain. The germline V gene encodes CDR1 MNHEY and CDR2 SVGEGT. The CDR3 has 19 amino acids. Trimming left V 6 bases short and J 4 bases short, with 30 bases between. The CDR3 sequence: CASSFSPLFRSAVRETQYF. DNA for the CDR3: TGTGCCAGCAGCTTTTCCCCTCTATTCCGTTCAGCAGTGAGAGAGACCCAGTACTTC.

Points on this clonotype: A much more abundant neighbour one base away suggests this may be a read error. The genes are TRBV5-1 and TRBJ2-5, with D unresolved. V was cut by 4 bases and J by 2 bases, with 3 bases left in between. The germline V gene has CDR1 SGHRS and CDR2 YFSETQ. The length of the CDR3 is 11 residues. CDR3 in DNA: TGCGCCAGCAGCATGCAAGAGACCCAGTACTTC. Its protein product is CASSMQETQYF.

This clonotype was picked up many times. The chain links TRBV4-3 to TRBJ2-3; perhaps TRBD1 as D (5 bases). The CDR3 consists of 13 residues. Trimming left V 3 bases short and J 4 bases short, with 8 bases between. CDR1 is LGHNA and CDR2 is YSLEER in the germline V gene. The CDR3 sequence: CASSHRTSDTQYF. The CDR3 DNA reads TGCGCCAGCAGCCATCGGACATCAGATACGCAGTATTTT.